This T cell receptor beta chain was sequenced for a study of blood T cell repertoires in COVID-19 (dated by TCRdb to 2020 to 2022). About the study as a whole: The collaborator samples originated in the United States, Italy and Spain and spanned the acute and convalescent phases of COVID-19. The material from the prospective study consisted of cDNA or gDNA derived from T cells, B-cell-depleted T cells, or PBMCs. Subjects who had been exposed to COVID-19, were actively infected with it, or had recovered from it provided the deeply sampled blood TCRbeta repertoires that made up the dataset. The repertoires were released in a freely available public database intended as a resource for research on the immune response to SARS-CoV-2. The samples were drawn from the first 160 participants of the ongoing ImmuneRACE study and from 1,254 subjects provided by 6 global collaborators. A de-identified subject ID, COVID-19 status, age in years and sex were almost always included in the sample metadata. HLA class I and class II types, where available, came from metadata supplied by the sample provider rather than from assay-based typing.

Regarding this clone: Its antigen has not been determined. The input lacks base qualities; no much larger clone sits a single base away.

TCRbeta CDR3 regions were amplified from genomic DNA by means of the immunoSEQ Assay, a bias-controlled multiplex PCR. On the authors' methods: Nucleated cell counts per sample were estimated from amplification of reference gene primers within the assay. To quantify the absolute abundance of each unique TCRbeta CDR3 rearrangement, sequence reads were collapsed and filtered. For each sample, productive Simpson clonality was calculated by taking the square root of Simpson's diversity index across productive rearrangements. Not all clones reach the TCRdb copy of this immuneACCESS table, which keeps in-frame sequences only. Checked studies attribute under half of the gap to unresolved V genes and leave the rest unexplained. V and J calls and clone size come straight from that table; D and trimming were deduced from the DNA. The sample table shows a few hundred thousand clones, and roughly 84% are seen once. Of the sample, 5% to 8% is held by the ten largest clones.

Participants in the prospective study were enrolled through a virtual design, were aged 18 to 89 years, and lived in roughly 24 United States geographic areas. To assign participants to cohorts, the prospective study relied on clinical history that participants themselves reported in a screening survey and a study questionnaire. Exposed participants were defined as having been in contact with someone with a PCR-confirmed or clinician-diagnosed COVID-19 case within 2 weeks of study entry. Each participant in the prospective study had whole blood, serum and a nasopharyngeal or oropharyngeal swab collected by mobile phlebotomists. Additional blood draws and questionnaires over an approximately 2-month period could optionally be provided by prospective study participants. Before DNA extraction, blood samples from the prospective study were shipped at room temperature or frozen. Beyond this particular receptor, the publication reports: The quantity of clinical and demographic metadata differed by source and by participant and was supplied without curation.

The germline V gene gives CDR1 as SNHLY and CDR2 as FYNNEI. From the cysteine through the phenylalanine, the CDR3 covers 15 amino acids. The kept DNA is CDR3 alone, 45 bases in frame from the first base. Trimming accounts for 3 bases at V and 4 bases at J, while the number of junction bases matched to no gene is 5. Recombination linked TRBV2 to TRBJ2-1, with 8 middle bases fitting TRBD2. The source material was PBMCs or T cells enriched from blood (not recorded which). The TCR comes from a woman aged 45-59 years who had been exposed to COVID-19. The DNA sequence reads TGTGCCAGCAGTGACCCAGCGGGGGCTTACAATGAGCAGTTCTTC. This is translated as CASSDPAGAYNEQFF.